The clone carrying this TCR beta chain has just one count. Its matching antigen is unknown. The same CDR3 is also encoded by other DNA sequences in this sample. The data originate from a study of graft-versus-host responses after intestinal transplantation. Background on the study: The recipients all started with anti-thymocyte globulin induction and then took tacrolimus and steroids for 3 to 4 years.

Sequencing was performed with immunoSEQ multiplex PCR; in TCRdb, only in-frame clones are kept and a portion is missing. The table lists 30,000 to 40,000 clones, over 85% of them singletons, with 21% in the top ten. Germline-derived CDR1 and CDR2 are MNHEY and SMNVEV (reference sequence). This CDR3 is 12 amino acids long. V dropped 3 bases and J dropped 7; count of bases not matched to a gene: 0. The chain combines TRBV27 with TRBJ2-1, with 7 bases matching TRBD2. This clonotype originated in a human donor who was the organ donor for an intestinal transplant. The sample was unstimulated CD8+ T cells sorted from spleen or lymph node cells, taken before transplant. DNA of the CDR3: TGTGCCAGCAGTTTGGGGGGGAATGAGCAGTTCTTC. This sequence encodes CASSLGGNEQFF.